In its sample, the clone carrying this TCR beta chain was seen a few times. Being one base from a much bigger clone, this may be a read error. The entry originates in a study of tumor-infiltrating lymphocytes in primary liver carcinoma. Unsorted whole blood served as the source of blood RNA, and germline DNA was extracted as well. TCR beta cDNA was made from approximately 500 ng total RNA with a constant-region primer. ARM-PCR, slightly modified, supplied the TCR beta libraries through three nested multiplex PCR rounds. TRBV1-TRBV30 forward primers paired with a C-beta reverse primer drove the first two PCR rounds, 10 cycles each. One entry per CDR3 protein, called by TCRdb with MiXCR from the multiplex PCR reads. The table records approximately 330,000 distinct CDR3 sequences, 65% of them present only once. This CDR3 comprises 15 residues.

Material: peripheral blood. V gene TRBV12-3 or TRBV12-4 combines with J gene TRBJ2-3; no reliable D call. The source is a middle-aged man with primary liver carcinoma and hepatitis B virus infection. CDR3 DNA sequence: TGTGCCAGCCGTTCGGGCCGGTGGTTGGCAGATGCGCAGTATTTT. Its translation: CASRSGRWLADAQYF.